Listed here are 22 T cell receptor beta chains from one sample, sequenced in a study of cytomegalovirus exposure and HLA in healthy donors. It was with 60 Vbeta and 13 Jbeta primers that the PCR ran. Only in-frame clones appear in the TCRdb table, and some are missing; sequencing was by immunoSEQ multiplex PCR. The sample lists tens of thousands of clones; about 64% were seen once. The sequenced sample consisted of PBMCs. These receptors all stem from a male donor in good health and CMV-seropositive.

J is TRBJ2-3 and V is TRBV6-4; 7 bases agree with TRBD1. V shed 4 bases, J shed 3 bases, and the junction held 4 bases outside the gene matches. Germline CDR1 is MRHNA and CDR2 is SNTAGT. This CDR3 contains 14 residues. In DNA, the CDR3 is TGTGCCAGCAGTGGACAGGGTTTAACAGATACGCAGTATTTT. This codes for CASSGQGLTDTQYF.

The genes are TRBV6-1 and TRBJ1-1; 8 nucleotides match TRBD1. CDR3 length: 15 residues. The germline V gene encodes CDR1 MNHNS and CDR2 SASEGT. V lost 3 bases to trimming and J lost 1 base; unmatched junction nucleotides: 4. CDR3 bases: TGTGCCAGCAGTGACCGTGGACAGGGGAACACTGAAGCTTTCTTT. Its protein product is CASSDRGQGNTEAFF.

The chain carries TRBV5-5 and TRBJ1-5; 9 nucleotides line up with TRBD1. This CDR3 has 15 amino acids. Germline V gene lookup returns CDR1 SGHKS and CDR2 YYEKEE (reference sequence). J gave up 4 bases and V 0 bases, and 2 bases lay outside the gene matches. CDR3 nucleotides: TGTGCCAGCAGCTTGGGGGGACAGGGTAATCAGCCCCAGCATTTT. This translates into CASSLGGQGNQPQHF.

CDR3 in DNA: TGTGCCAGCAGCCAGTCAACAGGGGTCCAAGAGACCCAGTACTTC. Its translation is CASSQSTGVQETQYF. V usage is TRBV14 and J usage is TRBJ2-5; 7 bases line up with TRBD1. V shed 3 bases and J 1 base; nucleotides not matched to a gene: 5. CDR1 is SGHDN and CDR2 is FVKESK in the germline V gene. This CDR3 has 15 residues.

This clone was recorded a few times. The CDR3 DNA reads TGTGCCAGCACTAGTTGGGACTGGAAGGGGTATTTT. Protein product: CASTSWDWKGYF. This chain connects TRBV2 to TRBJ2-3; TRBD2 is a possible D gene (6 bases). With 7 bases removed from V and 14 bases from J, the gap between germline ends came to 19 bases. From germline, CDR1 is SNHLY and CDR2 FYNNEI. This CDR3 spans 12 amino acids.

This chain connects TRBV11-3 to TRBJ2-1; 13 nucleotides line up with TRBD2. The CDR3 extends over 15 amino acids. Germline CDR1 is SGHNT and CDR2 is YENEEA. The junction had 8 bases not matched to a gene; V was cut back by 5 bases and J by 10 bases. The chain's CDR3 is CASSQGTSGTNEQFF. CDR3 DNA: TGTGCCAGCAGCCAGGGGACTAGCGGGACTAACGAGCAGTTCTTC.

This clone is medium-sized (0.01 to 0.1%). This chain uses TRBV28 with TRBJ1-5; D is unresolved. CDR1 is MDHEN and CDR2 is SYDVKM in the germline V gene. Trimming took 7 bases from V and 0 from J, leaving 19 bases between them. The CDR3 runs to 17 residues. Here the CDR3 DNA reads TGTGCCAGCATCCGAATAGAGGCAGTCTATAGCAATCAGCCCCAGCATTTT. It translates to CASIRIEAVYSNQPQHF. Together with reference TRBV28 and TRBJ1-5, the CDR3 gives the full variable domain: DVKVTQSSRYLVKRTGEKVFLECVQDMDHENMFWYRQDPGLGLRLIYFSYDVKMKEKGDIPEGYSVSREKKERFSLILESASTNQTSMYLCASIRIEAVYSNQPQHFGDGTRLSIL.

V usage is TRBV18 and J usage is TRBJ1-2; a weak D match, TRBD1 (6 bases). The length of the CDR3 is 13 residues. Germline loops: CDR1 KGHSH, CDR2 LQKENI. Trimming took off 6 bases at V and 8 bases at J, with 16 bases between the two ends. The DNA of the CDR3 is TGTGCCAGCTCGACCGGGGGGGCCGAAGGCTACACCTTC. Its protein is CASSTGGAEGYTF.

For the CDR3, the DNA is TGTGCCAGCAGCTCGACAGAGGACACTGAAGCTTTCTTT. Protein product: CASSSTEDTEAFF. This sequence joins TRBV5-4 and TRBJ1-1, with D tentatively TRBD1 (5 bases). CDR3 length equals 13 residues. CDR1 SGHNT and CDR2 YYREEE come from the germline V gene (reference sequence). Trimming stripped 3 bases from V and 3 bases from J, with 9 bases between.

The V gene is TRBV5-6, the J gene TRBJ1-1; D might be TRBD1 (6 bases). The ends were cut back, 6 bases at V and 1 base at J, with 7 bases in the middle. CDR3 length: 12 amino acids. CDR1 and CDR2 from the germline V gene are SGHDT and YYEEEE. The CDR3 is CASKDRNTEAFF. In nucleotides, the CDR3 is TGTGCCAGCAAGGACAGGAACACTGAAGCTTTCTTT. The complete variable domain, with remaining parts taken from reference TRBV5-6 and TRBJ1-1, reads DAGVTQSPTHLIKTRGQQVTLRCSPKSGHDTVSWYQQALGQGPQFIFQYYEEEERQRGNFPDRFSGHQFPNYSSELNVNALLLGDSALYLCASKDRNTEAFFGQGTRLTVV.

This clone occurred a few times. The CDR3 loop reads CASSSRETVAYEQYF. In nucleotides, the CDR3 is TGTGCCAGCAGCTCCAGGGAAACAGTTGCGTACGAGCAGTACTTC. The V gene is TRBV11-2, the J gene TRBJ2-7, with a weak D call TRBD1 (5 bases). The CDR3 is 15 amino acids. Germline CDR1 SGHAT, CDR2 FQNNGV. Trimming shortened V by 4 bases and J by 4 bases, and 17 bases separated the two germline ends.

V and J are TRBV4-2 and TRBJ2-1; TRBD2 is a possible D gene (6 bases). V lost 0 bases, J lost 0 bases, and 12 bases lay in between. Germline V lookup: CDR1 LGHNA, CDR2 YNFKEQ. The CDR3 loop spans 17 amino acids. CDR3 nucleotides: TGTGCCAGCAGCCAAGAATTCACGGGAGCCTCCTACAATGAGCAGTTCTTC. Translated, it gives CASSQEFTGASYNEQFF.

This sequence joins TRBV30 and TRBJ1-2; D gene uncertain. CDR3 length: 13 amino acids. The V end lost 0 bases, the J end lost 3 bases, and 8 bases lay between the germline ends. In germline, CDR1 is GTSNPN, CDR2 SVGIG (reference sequence). The CDR3 reads CAWSVLFHYGYTF. For the CDR3, the DNA is TGTGCCTGGAGTGTACTCTTTCACTATGGCTACACCTTC.

V usage is TRBV14 and J usage is TRBJ2-7; D not certain. Trimming removed 2 bases from V and 6 bases from J, with 11 bases in between. The CDR3 contains 13 residues. Germline V gene data show CDR1 as SGHDN and CDR2 as FVKESK. The CDR3 spells CASSQSPGAEQYF. For the CDR3, the DNA is TGTGCCAGCAGCCAAAGTCCAGGCGCCGAGCAGTACTTC.

The J gene is TRBJ2-2, the V gene TRBV2; D possibly corresponds to TRBD2 (6 bases). The V end was cut by 1 base, the J end by 2 bases, with 8 bases between. Germline V lookup: CDR1 SNHLY, CDR2 FYNNEI. The CDR3 consists of 15 residues. As DNA, the CDR3 is TGTGCCAGCAGTGAAGTGGGGGGTAACACCGGGGAGCTGTTTTTT. This gives the protein CASSEVGGNTGELFF.

The V gene is TRBV13, the J gene TRBJ1-2; D perhaps matches TRBD1 (6 bases). Germline CDR1 reads PRHDT; CDR2 reads FYEKMQ (reference sequence). V was shortened by 4 bases and J by 8 bases, with 14 bases between the two germline ends. The CDR3 is made up of 13 amino acids. Written as DNA, the CDR3 is TGTGCCAGCAGCTCCCTTACAGGGAACGGCTACACCTTC. Translation: CASSSLTGNGYTF.

This sequence joins TRBV15 and TRBJ1-6; D may be TRBD1 (5 bases). The germline V and J ends were trimmed by 5 bases and 8 bases, with 19 bases remaining between them. The germline V gene encodes CDR1 LNHNV and CDR2 YYDKDF (reference sequence). The CDR3 has 16 amino acids. The chain's CDR3 is CATSFLGGTGYSPLHF. The CDR3 coding sequence is TGTGCCACCAGCTTCCTGGGCGGGACCGGTTATTCACCCCTCCACTTT. Filled out from reference TRBV15 and TRBJ1-6, the complete variable domain reads DAMVIQNPRYQVTQFGKPVTLSCSQTLNHNVMYWYQQKSSQAPKLLFHYYDKDFNNEADTPDNFQSRRPNTSFCFLDIRSPGLGDTAMYLCATSFLGGTGYSPLHFGNGTRLTVT.

The chain joins TRBV6-1 to TRBJ2-7, with D tentatively TRBD2 (5 bases). Trimming took off 6 bases at V and 0 bases at J, with 12 bases between the two ends. Germline V gene sequence: CDR1 MNHNS, CDR2 SASEGT. This CDR3 contains 14 residues. CDR3 nucleotide sequence: TGTGCCAGCAGGGGCGGGCTTAGCTCCTACGAGCAGTACTTC. Residues: CASRGGLSSYEQYF.

This clone was seen a handful of times. The chain joins TRBV7-2 to TRBJ1-2; 7 positions agree with TRBD1. Germline CDR1 is SGHTA and CDR2 is FQGNSA. V trimming: 5 bases; J trimming: 3 bases; junction bases outside the gene matches: 3. This CDR3 spans 13 amino acids. The CDR3 sequence is CASSVDRDYGYTF. The CDR3 nucleotides read TGTGCCAGCAGCGTAGACAGGGACTATGGCTACACCTTC.

The V and J genes are TRBV5-1 and TRBJ2-3; D gene ambiguous. CDR1 SGHRS and CDR2 YFSETQ come from the germline V gene. The V gene lost 2 bases and the J gene lost 2 bases, with 3 bases spanning the gap. The CDR3 has 12 residues. CDR3 amino acids: CASSFNTDTQYF. CDR3 nucleotide sequence: TGCGCCAGCAGCTTTAACACAGATACGCAGTATTTT.

The V gene is TRBV13, the J gene TRBJ1-5; D unresolved. This CDR3 contains 12 residues. The germline V gene has CDR1 PRHDT and CDR2 FYEKMQ (reference sequence). V was cut by 5 bases and J by 9 bases, with 11 bases left in between. The CDR3 bases are TGTGCCAGCAGCAGCCCGGCAGGGCCCCAGCATTTT. Translated, it gives CASSSPAGPQHF.

A note on this clone: At one end the junction does not follow the germline gene, possibly because of a read error. The chain employs TRBV2 and TRBJ2-2; tentatively, D is TRBD1 (6 bases). CDR3 size: 15 residues. The germline V gene encodes CDR1 SNHLY and CDR2 FYNNEI. The CDR3 DNA is TGTGCTAGCAGCCTACAAGGGGGAAAATCCGGGGAGCTGTTTTTT. This codes for CASSLQGGKSGELFF.